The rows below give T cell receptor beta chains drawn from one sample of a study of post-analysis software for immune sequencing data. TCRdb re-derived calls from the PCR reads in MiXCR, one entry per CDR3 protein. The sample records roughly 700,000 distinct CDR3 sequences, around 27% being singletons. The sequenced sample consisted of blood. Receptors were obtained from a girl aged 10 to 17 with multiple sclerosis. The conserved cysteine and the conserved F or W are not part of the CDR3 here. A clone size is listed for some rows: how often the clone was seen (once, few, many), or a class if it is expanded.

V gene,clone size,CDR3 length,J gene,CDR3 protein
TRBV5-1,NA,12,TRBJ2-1,ASSLWTGYDGQF
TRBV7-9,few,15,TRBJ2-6,ASSPGQGSSGANVLT
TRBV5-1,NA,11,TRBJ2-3,ASSQLSGDTQY
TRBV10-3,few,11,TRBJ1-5,ASWVGTNQPQH
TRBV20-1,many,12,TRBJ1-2,SASGGGDNYGYT
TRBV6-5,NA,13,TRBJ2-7,ASSLIAGPNYEQY
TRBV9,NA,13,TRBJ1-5,ASSPHHPSNQPQH
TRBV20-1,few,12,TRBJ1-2,SARVGQQGYGYT
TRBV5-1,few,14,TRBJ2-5,ASSPRGQTGGETQY
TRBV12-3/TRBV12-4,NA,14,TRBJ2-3,ASSPGAPRATDTQY
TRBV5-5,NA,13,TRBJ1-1,ASSSDGRGRTEAF
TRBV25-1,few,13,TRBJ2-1,ASSVRDPEYDEQF
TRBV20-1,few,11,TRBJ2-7,SARDPSTYEQY
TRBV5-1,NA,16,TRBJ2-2,ASSLFGLAGSNTGELF
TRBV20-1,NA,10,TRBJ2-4,SASTGKWIQY
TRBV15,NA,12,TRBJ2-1,ATSAGGSYNEQF
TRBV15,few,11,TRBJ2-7,ATEDRFSCEQY
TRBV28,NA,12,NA,ASSSQVGGYEQY
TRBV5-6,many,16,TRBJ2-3,ASSSAIYRRGFTDTQY
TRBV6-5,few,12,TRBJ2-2,ASSFGGNTGELF
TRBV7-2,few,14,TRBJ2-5,VSGSPTSGQQETQY
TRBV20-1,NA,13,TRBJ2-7,SARDAAGSAYEQY
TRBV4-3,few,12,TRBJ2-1,ASSQGLAERRQF
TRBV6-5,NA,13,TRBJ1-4,ASRGTGTSHEKLF
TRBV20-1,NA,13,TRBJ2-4,SGTPGQLAKNIQY
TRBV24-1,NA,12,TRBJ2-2,ATSDSAGRGQLF
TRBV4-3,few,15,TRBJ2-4,ASSQASFGLGKNIQY
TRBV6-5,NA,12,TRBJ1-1,VSSYAAGDTEAF
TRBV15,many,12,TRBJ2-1,ATSRGQPLGEQF
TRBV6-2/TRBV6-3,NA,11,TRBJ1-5,ASRSVLDQPQH
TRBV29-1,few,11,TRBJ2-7,SAGTGGFGEQY
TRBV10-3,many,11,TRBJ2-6,AISRYGANVLT
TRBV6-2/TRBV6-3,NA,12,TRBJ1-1,ASTPDRGIPQAF
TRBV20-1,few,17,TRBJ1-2,SARGWGGTGGAALYGYT
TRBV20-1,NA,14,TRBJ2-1,SARDTRTEPYNERF
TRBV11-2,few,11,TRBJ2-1,ASSFQQSNEQF
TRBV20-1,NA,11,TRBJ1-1,SARDVPGPEAF
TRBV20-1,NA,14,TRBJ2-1,SARDSRGALYWGEF
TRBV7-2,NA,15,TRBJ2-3,ASSLAPGGSAGDTQY
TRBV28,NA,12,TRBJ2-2,ASSQGAGTGELF